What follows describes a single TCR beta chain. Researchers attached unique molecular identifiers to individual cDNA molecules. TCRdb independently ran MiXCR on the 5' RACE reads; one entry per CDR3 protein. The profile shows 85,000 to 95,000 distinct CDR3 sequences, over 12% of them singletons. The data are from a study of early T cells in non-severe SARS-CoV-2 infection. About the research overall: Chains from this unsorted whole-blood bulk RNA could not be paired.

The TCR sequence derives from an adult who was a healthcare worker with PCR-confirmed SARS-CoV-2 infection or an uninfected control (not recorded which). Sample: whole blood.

CDR3 region: CASSQGPGQKIGQYF. The CDR3 region has the DNA TGCGCCAGCAGCCAAGGACCGGGGCAAAAGATCGGGCAGTATTTT. V gene TRBV4-1 combines with J gene TRBJ2-3, with D perhaps TRBD1 or TRBD2 (5 bases each). Germline V gives CDR1 MGHRA, CDR2 YSYEKL. The CDR3 is 15 amino acids. V dropped 1 base and J dropped 11 bases, with 19 bases sitting between them.